This T cell receptor delta chain was retrieved from a study of gamma-delta chains in newborns, infants, children. Across the study: Innate gammadelta T cells reportedly expand polyclonally right after birth, driven by microbial exposure, per the title.

TCRdb re-called the reads using CATT. There are approximately 3,200 delta-chain clones in the sample; roughly 52% occur only once, and 6.3% lies in the top ten. V was trimmed by 4 bases and J by 3 bases, leaving 11 bases between them. From germline, CDR1 is GEAIGNYY and CDR2 EKD. The CDR3 has 13 amino acids. This clone has only a few counts. This rearrangement joins TRDV2 to TRDJ1, with D perhaps matching TRDD3 (5 bases). The sequence derives from a child who received the measles vaccine. The sample was blood. The CDR3 is CACEAGYPDKLIF. CDR3 in DNA: TGTGCCTGTGAGGCTGGATATCCCGATAAACTCATCTTT.